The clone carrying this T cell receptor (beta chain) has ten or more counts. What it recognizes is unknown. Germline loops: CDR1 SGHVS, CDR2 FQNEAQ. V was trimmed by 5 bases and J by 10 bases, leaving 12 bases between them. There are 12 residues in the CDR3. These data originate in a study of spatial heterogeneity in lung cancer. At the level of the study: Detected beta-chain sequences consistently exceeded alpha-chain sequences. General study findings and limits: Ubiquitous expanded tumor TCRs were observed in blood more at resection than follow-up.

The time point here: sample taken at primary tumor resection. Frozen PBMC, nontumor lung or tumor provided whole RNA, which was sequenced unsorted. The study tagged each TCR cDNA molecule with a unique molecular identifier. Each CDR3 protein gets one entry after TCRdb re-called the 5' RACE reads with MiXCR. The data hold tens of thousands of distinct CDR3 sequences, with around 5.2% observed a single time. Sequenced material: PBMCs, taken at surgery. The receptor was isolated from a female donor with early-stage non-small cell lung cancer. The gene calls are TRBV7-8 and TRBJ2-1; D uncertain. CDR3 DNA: TGTGCCAGCAGCACCCCATCTGGGGAGCAGTTCTTC. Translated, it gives CASSTPSGEQFF.